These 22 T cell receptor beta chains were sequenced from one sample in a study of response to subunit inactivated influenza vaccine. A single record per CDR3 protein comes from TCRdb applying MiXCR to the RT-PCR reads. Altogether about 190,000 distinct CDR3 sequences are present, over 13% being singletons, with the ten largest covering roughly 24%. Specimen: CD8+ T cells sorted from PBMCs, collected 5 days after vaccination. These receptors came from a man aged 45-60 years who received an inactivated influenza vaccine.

The DNA of the CDR3 is TGCGCCAGCAGCCAAGCCATCTTAACCCCGGGACTAGCGGACGAGCAGTACTTC. It yields the protein CASSQAILTPGLADEQYF. V gene TRBV4-3 combines with J gene TRBJ2-7; 11 positions agree with TRBD2. Germline loops: CDR1 LGHNA, CDR2 YSLEER. Trimming removed 1 base from V and 5 bases from J; junction bases left unmatched: 13. This CDR3 comprises 18 residues.

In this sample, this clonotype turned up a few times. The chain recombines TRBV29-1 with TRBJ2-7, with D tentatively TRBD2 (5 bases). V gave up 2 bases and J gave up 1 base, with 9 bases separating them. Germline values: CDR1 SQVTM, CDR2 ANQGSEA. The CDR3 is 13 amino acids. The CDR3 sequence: CSVETGKSYEQYF. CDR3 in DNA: TGCAGCGTTGAAACGGGGAAGTCCTACGAGCAGTACTTC.

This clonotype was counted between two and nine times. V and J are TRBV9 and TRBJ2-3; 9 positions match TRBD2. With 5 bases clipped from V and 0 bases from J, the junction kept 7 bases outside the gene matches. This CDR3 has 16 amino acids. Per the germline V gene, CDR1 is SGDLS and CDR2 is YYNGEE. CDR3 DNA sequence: TGTGCCAGCAGTACCAGCGGGGGGCATAGCACAGATACGCAGTATTTT. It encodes CASSTSGGHSTDTQYF.

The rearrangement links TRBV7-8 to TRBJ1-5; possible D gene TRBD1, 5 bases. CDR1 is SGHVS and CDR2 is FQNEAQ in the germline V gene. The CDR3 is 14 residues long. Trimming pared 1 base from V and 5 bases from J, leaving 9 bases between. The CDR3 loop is CASSLGTSYQPQHF. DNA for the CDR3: TGTGCCAGCAGCTTAGGGACAAGTTATCAGCCCCAGCATTTT.

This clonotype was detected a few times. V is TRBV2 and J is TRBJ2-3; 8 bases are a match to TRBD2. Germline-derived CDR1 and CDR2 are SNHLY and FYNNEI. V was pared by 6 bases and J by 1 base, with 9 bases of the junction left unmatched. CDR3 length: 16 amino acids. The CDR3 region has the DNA TGTGCCAGCAGGAGGGAGCGGGAGAGCCGCACAGATACGCAGTATTTT. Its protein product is CASRRERESRTDTQYF.

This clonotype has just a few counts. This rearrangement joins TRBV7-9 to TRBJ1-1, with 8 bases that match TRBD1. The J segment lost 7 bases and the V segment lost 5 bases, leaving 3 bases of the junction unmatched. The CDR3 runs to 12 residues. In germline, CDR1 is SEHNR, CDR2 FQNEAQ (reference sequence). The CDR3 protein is CASSPGGVEAFF. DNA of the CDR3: TGTGCCAGCAGCCCAGGGGGCGTTGAAGCTTTCTTT.

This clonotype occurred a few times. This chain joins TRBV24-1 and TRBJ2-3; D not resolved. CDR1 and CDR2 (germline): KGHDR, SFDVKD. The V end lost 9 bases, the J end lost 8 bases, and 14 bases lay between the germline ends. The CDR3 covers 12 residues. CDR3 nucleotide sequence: TGTGCCACCTCCCGATCCGATATTACGCAGTATTTT. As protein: CATSRSDITQYF.

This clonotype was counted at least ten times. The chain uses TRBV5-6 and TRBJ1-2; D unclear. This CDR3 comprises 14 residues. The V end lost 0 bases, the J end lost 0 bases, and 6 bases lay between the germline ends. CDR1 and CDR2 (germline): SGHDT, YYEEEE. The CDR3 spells CASSLVVANYGYTF. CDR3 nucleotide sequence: TGTGCCAGCAGCTTGGTGGTAGCTAACTATGGCTACACCTTC.

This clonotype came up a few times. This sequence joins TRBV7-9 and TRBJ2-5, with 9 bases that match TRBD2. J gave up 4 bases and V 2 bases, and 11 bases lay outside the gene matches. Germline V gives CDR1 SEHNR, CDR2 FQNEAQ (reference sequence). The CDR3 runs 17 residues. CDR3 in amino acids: CASSLLIGGRARETQYF. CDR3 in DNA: TGTGCCAGCAGCTTACTGATAGGCGGGAGGGCCAGAGAGACCCAGTACTTC.

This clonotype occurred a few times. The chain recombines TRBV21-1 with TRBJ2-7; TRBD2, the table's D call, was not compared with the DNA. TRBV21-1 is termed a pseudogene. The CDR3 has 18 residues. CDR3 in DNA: TGTGCCAGCAGCAAAGTCCAAGGGCAGGAGCCCAGGTCCTACGAGCAGTACTTC. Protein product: CASSKVQGQEPRSYEQYF.

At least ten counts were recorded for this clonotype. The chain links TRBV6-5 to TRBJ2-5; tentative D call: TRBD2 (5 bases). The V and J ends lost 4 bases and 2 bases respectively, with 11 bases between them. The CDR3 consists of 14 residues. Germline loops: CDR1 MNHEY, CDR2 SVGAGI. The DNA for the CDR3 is TGTGCCAGCAGTTCCTGGGAGCGGCAAGAGACCCAGTACTTC. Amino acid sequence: CASSSWERQETQYF.

For the CDR3, the DNA is TGTGCCAGCAGCTTAGGGACAGGGTCAGATACGCAGTATTTT. The encoded protein is CASSLGTGSDTQYF. This chain uses TRBV7-2 with TRBJ2-3; 8 nucleotides agree with TRBD1. The V and J ends lost 1 base and 4 bases, in that order; junction bases with no gene match: 1. The germline V gene has CDR1 SGHTA and CDR2 FQGNSA. The CDR3 has 14 residues.

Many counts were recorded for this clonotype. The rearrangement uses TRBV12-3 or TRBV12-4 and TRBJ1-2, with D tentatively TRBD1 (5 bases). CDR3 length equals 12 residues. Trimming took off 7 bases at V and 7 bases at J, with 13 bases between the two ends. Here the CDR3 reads CASTYGGGGYTF. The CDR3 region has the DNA TGTGCCAGCACCTATGGGGGGGGTGGCTACACCTTC.

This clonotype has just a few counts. This chain's CDR3 is CASSFWTSGGPSSYNEQFF. The DNA of the CDR3 is TGTGCCAGCAGTTTTTGGACTAGCGGGGGGCCGAGCTCCTACAATGAGCAGTTCTTC. The gene calls are TRBV6-2 or TRBV6-3 and TRBJ2-1; 14 bases match TRBD2. CDR1 is MNHEY, CDR2 SVGEGT, per germline. The CDR3 has 19 residues. V lost 4 bases and J lost 0; bases outside the gene matches: 8.

The CDR3 reads CASSHSGGNEQFF. CDR3 sequence (DNA): TGTGCCAGCAGCCATAGCGGGGGCAATGAGCAGTTCTTC. The chain joins TRBV28 to TRBJ2-1, with 9 bases aligning to TRBD2. V lost 6 bases to trimming and J lost 6 bases; unmatched junction nucleotides: 3. CDR3 length: 13 residues. The V gene's germline CDR1 is MDHEN and CDR2 SYDVKM.

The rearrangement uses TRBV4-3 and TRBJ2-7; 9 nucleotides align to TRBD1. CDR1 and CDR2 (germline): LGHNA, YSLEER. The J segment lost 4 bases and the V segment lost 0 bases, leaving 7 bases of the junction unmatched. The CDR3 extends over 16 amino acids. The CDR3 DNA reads TGCGCCAGCAGCCAAGAATACGGGACAGGGAAATACGAGCAGTACTTC. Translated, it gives CASSQEYGTGKYEQYF.

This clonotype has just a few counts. The CDR3 is CASLSRTGDYNEQFF. The CDR3 nucleotides read TGTGCCAGCCTAAGCAGGACAGGGGACTACAATGAGCAGTTCTTC. This chain connects TRBV7-9 to TRBJ2-1; TRBD1 agrees at 9 bases. J lost 3 bases, V lost 8 bases, and 8 bases had no gene match. CDR3 length equals 15 residues. Germline V gene data show CDR1 as SEHNR and CDR2 as FQNEAQ (reference sequence).

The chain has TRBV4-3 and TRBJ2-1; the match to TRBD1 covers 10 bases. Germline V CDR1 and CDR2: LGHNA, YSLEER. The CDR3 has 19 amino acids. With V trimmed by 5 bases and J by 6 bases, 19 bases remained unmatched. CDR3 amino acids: CASSIRTGGYPLSGNEQFF. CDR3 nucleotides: TGCGCCAGCAGCATACGGACAGGGGGTTATCCATTATCGGGCAATGAGCAGTTCTTC.

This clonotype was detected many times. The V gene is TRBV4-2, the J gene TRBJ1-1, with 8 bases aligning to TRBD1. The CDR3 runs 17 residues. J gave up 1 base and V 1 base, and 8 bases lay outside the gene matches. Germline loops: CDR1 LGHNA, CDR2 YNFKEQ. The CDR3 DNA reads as TGTGCCAGCAGCCAAGGTGGACAGGGTGGGTGGAACACTGAAGCTTTCTTT. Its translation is CASSQGGQGGWNTEAFF.

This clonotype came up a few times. CDR3 loop: CATSSGGGPYNEQFF. Written as DNA, the CDR3 is TGTGCCACCAGCAGCGGAGGGGGCCCCTACAATGAGCAGTTCTTC. The chain combines TRBV15 with TRBJ2-1, with a weak D call TRBD1 (7 bases). The CDR3 has 15 amino acids. V lost 3 bases and J 2 bases, leaving 11 bases between the germline ends. Germline V gene sequence: CDR1 LNHNV, CDR2 YYDKDF (reference sequence).

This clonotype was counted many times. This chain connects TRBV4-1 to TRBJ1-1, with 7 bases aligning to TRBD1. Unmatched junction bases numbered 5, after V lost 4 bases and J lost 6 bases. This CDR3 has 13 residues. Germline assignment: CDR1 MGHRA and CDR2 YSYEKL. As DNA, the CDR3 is TGCGCCAGCAGCCTCACAGGGGTAGCTGAAGCTTTCTTT. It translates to CASSLTGVAEAFF.

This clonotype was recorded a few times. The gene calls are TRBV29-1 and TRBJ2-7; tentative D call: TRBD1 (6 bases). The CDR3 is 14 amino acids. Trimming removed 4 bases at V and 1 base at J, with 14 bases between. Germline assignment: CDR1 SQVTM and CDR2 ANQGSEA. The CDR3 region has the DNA TGCAGCGTTGTAGTCCGGGACACTTCCTACGAGCAGTACTTC. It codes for CSVVVRDTSYEQYF.